This T cell receptor (beta chain) is drawn from a study of OX40 agonist ivuxolimab in advanced cancers. Study findings and constraints: At 0.1 to 3.0 mg/kg, CD4+ and CD8+ blood T cells expanded clonally by week 6.

As regards this clone: What it recognizes is unknown.

Here immunoSEQ multiplex PCR was the method, and the copy in TCRdb shows in-frame clones only, minus some. The sample lists approximately 92,000 clones, approximately 95% occurring once. The length of the CDR3 is 14 residues. In germline, CDR1 is SGHRS, CDR2 YFSETQ. V was clipped by 3 bases and J by 1 base; unmatched bases: 3. This chain connects TRBV5-1 to TRBJ1-1, with 7 nucleotides matching TRBD1. The specimen was CD4+ or CD8+ T cells sorted from blood, collected in a trial of the OX40 agonist ivuxolimab. This clonotype originated in an adult with an advanced solid tumor such as melanoma, head and neck, liver or kidney cancer. CDR3 in amino acids: CASSSDRTNTEAFF. The DNA of the CDR3 is TGCGCCAGCAGCTCGGACAGGACGAACACTGAAGCTTTCTTT.